This TCR beta chain was sequenced in a study of T cell changes during pregnancy in multiple sclerosis. Germline V gives CDR1 SGHTA, CDR2 FQGNSA. The J segment lost 4 bases and the V segment lost 5 bases, leaving 8 bases of the junction unmatched. CDR3 length equals 16 residues. Using immunoSEQ multiplex PCR, the repertoire was profiled, and TCRdb retains in-frame clones only, with some absent. This sample has around 71,000 clones; approximately 92% occur once, and the top ten carry 1% to 1.5%. The chain has TRBV7-2 and TRBJ2-1; TRBD2 aligns across 10 bases. Material: peripheral blood, obtained in the third trimester of pregnancy. The sequence was collected from a female donor with multiple sclerosis, enrolled in a pregnancy study. The DNA of the CDR3 is TGTGCCAGCAGCCTCGGACTAGCGGCCGTTTACAATGAGCAGTTCTTC. Amino acids: CASSLGLAAVYNEQFF.